Each of the 21 T cell receptor beta chains below was sequenced from the same sample in a study of T cell responses to AZD1222 COVID-19 vaccine. Profiling relied on immunoSEQ multiplex PCR, and the TCRdb table lists in-frame clones only, not all of them. The sample contains around 160,000 clones, 90% to 95% of which appear only once. The material was peripheral blood, obtained on day 0 of AZD1222 vaccination. All receptors come from an adult in good health.

This clone was picked up one time. The chain combines TRBV24-1 with TRBJ2-1; D gene ambiguous. This CDR3 has 12 amino acids. The germline V gene encodes CDR1 KGHDR and CDR2 SFDVKD. V lost 4 bases and J 9 bases, leaving 9 bases between the germline ends. CDR3 DNA sequence: TGTGCCACCAGTGACCCGACGGGTGAGCAGTTCTTC. Its translation is CATSDPTGEQFF.

The chain links TRBV29-1 to TRBJ2-7, with D unresolved. The CDR3 is 12 amino acids. Germline CDR1 is SQVTM and CDR2 is ANQGSEA. Trimming cost V 7 bases and J 0 bases, with 10 bases left between them. The CDR3 sequence is CSARLSSYEQYF. CDR3 nucleotide sequence: TGCAGCGCCCGACTGAGCTCCTACGAGCAGTACTTC.

This chain links TRBV7-9 with TRBJ2-7, with TRBD1 matching 8 bases. This CDR3 is built from 15 residues. The V segment lost 5 bases and the J segment 3 bases; nucleotides outside the gene matches: 9. CDR1 SEHNR and CDR2 FQNEAQ come from the germline V gene (reference sequence). The CDR3, as DNA: TGTGCCAGCAGCCTCGGGACAGGCGTTAACTACGAGCAGTACTTC. Protein sequence: CASSLGTGVNYEQYF.

V gene TRBV7-3 combines with J gene TRBJ2-3, with D maybe TRBD1 (7 bases). Trimming left V 8 bases short and J 6 bases short, with 21 bases between. Germline V lookup: CDR1 SGHTA, CDR2 FQGTGA. CDR3 length: 15 residues. The CDR3: CASGAGGSFGDTQYF. CDR3 sequence (DNA): TGTGCCAGCGGGGCAGGGGGGAGTTTCGGGGATACGCAGTATTTT. The full variable domain, in which reference TRBV7-3 and TRBJ2-3 provide the parts outside the CDR3, is GAGVSQTPSNKVTEKGKYVELRCDPISGHTALYWYRQSLGQGPEFLIYFQGTGAADDSGLPNDRFFAVRPEGSVSTLKIQRTERGDSAVYLCASGAGGSFGDTQYFGPGTRLTVL.

CDR3 DNA: TGTGCCAGCAGTCCGATCGGGGAGTATGGCTACACCTTC. It encodes CASSPIGEYGYTF. The V call is TRBV2, the J call TRBJ1-2; unclear D gene. The germline V and J ends were trimmed by 5 bases and 5 bases, with 12 bases remaining between them. Germline loops: CDR1 SNHLY, CDR2 FYNNEI. The CDR3 sequence is 13 residues long.

The chain is built from TRBV27 and TRBJ2-3, with 9 bases lining up with TRBD2. The CDR3 is 16 residues long. Germline CDR1 is MNHEY and CDR2 is SMNVEV (reference sequence). Germline trimming cut 4 bases from V and 0 bases from J; bases unmatched to any gene: 5. CDR3 sequence (DNA): TGTGCCAGCAGTTACCGGCGGGGGGGTAGCACAGATACGCAGTATTTT. Its translation: CASSYRRGGSTDTQYF.

J is TRBJ2-3 and V is TRBV15; 7 bases are shared with TRBD2. The CDR3 is 15 residues long. The J segment lost 4 bases and the V segment lost 3 bases, leaving 7 bases of the junction unmatched. The V gene's germline CDR1 is LNHNV and CDR2 YYDKDF (reference sequence). CDR3 sequence: CATSSPRAGADTQYF. CDR3 DNA sequence: TGTGCCACCAGCAGCCCAAGGGCGGGGGCAGATACGCAGTATTTT.

The rearrangement uses TRBV7-2 and TRBJ1-1; TRBD1 aligns across 9 bases. The germline CDR1 and CDR2 sequences are SGHTA and FQGNSA. J gave up 11 bases and V 1 base, and 5 bases lay outside the gene matches. The CDR3 runs 13 residues. The CDR3 nucleotides read TGTGCCAGCAGCTTAGACAGGGGGCGCCAGGCTTTCTTT. Translated, it gives CASSLDRGRQAFF.

This clone is a singleton in its sample. The rearrangement joins TRBV30 to TRBJ1-3; D is unresolved. CDR1 is GTSNPN and CDR2 is SVGIG in the germline V gene (reference sequence). Deletions cut 2 bases from V and 2 bases from J, with 13 bases between. CDR3 length equals 15 residues. The CDR3 DNA follows: TGTGCCTGGAGTCCCGGGGTAGTAGCTGGAAACACCATATATTTT. This encodes CAWSPGVVAGNTIYF.

This clone was seen more than once but under ten times. Other DNA sequences in this sample translate to the same CDR3. The CDR3 reads CASSLREGNEQFF. Written as DNA, the CDR3 is TGTGCCAGCAGCTTGAGGGAGGGGAATGAGCAGTTCTTC. The chain combines TRBV5-4 with TRBJ2-1; TRBD2 matches at 7 bases. V lost 1 base to trimming and J lost 7 bases; unmatched junction nucleotides: 2. Germline assignment: CDR1 SGHNT and CDR2 YYREEE (reference sequence). CDR3 length: 13 amino acids.

The chain is built from TRBV19 and TRBJ2-5; tentatively, D is TRBD1 or TRBD2 (5 bases each). The CDR3 is made up of 14 amino acids. The germline gives CDR1 LNHDA, CDR2 SQIVND (reference sequence). Between the trimmed V and J ends, which lost 5 bases and 5 bases, there was a span of 15 bases. CDR3 region: CASSPGTAKETQYF. The CDR3 coding sequence is TGTGCCAGTAGTCCGGGGACGGCCAAGGAGACCCAGTACTTC.

The chain combines TRBV5-6 with TRBJ2-1, with D possibly being TRBD2 (6 bases). Trimming stripped 2 bases from V and 2 bases from J, with 17 bases between. Germline-derived CDR1 and CDR2 are SGHDT and YYEEEE. CDR3 size: 17 residues. The chain's CDR3 is CASSLANPGGAYNEQFF. The CDR3 coding sequence is TGTGCCAGCAGCTTAGCCAACCCAGGAGGGGCCTACAATGAGCAGTTCTTC.

CDR3 sequence reads: CASSLPRTGGLLQETQYF. The CDR3 DNA sequence: TGTGCCAGCAGCTTACCAAGGACGGGGGGGCTCCTCCAAGAGACCCAGTACTTC. The chain couples TRBV7-8 to TRBJ2-5, with TRBD2 matching over 8 bases. Germline V CDR1 and CDR2: SGHVS, FQNEAQ. CDR3 length: 18 residues. Germline trimming cut 2 bases from V and 1 base from J; bases unmatched to any gene: 12.

The V gene is TRBV5-6, the J gene TRBJ1-4; the D is unclear. Germline lookup yields CDR1 SGHDT and CDR2 YYEEEE. V was trimmed by 5 bases and J by 5 bases, leaving 7 bases between them. The CDR3 consists of 12 residues. As DNA, the CDR3 is TGTGCCAGCAGAAGACGGAATGAAAAACTGTTTTTT. Translating gives CASRRRNEKLFF.

The chain employs TRBV7-2 and TRBJ1-1; weak D call: TRBD1 (6 bases). V gave up 1 base and J gave up 8 bases, with 11 bases separating them. The CDR3 contains 13 residues. CDR1 is SGHTA and CDR2 is FQGNSA in the germline V gene. Here the CDR3 reads CASSLGRGIEAFF. The CDR3 bases are TGTGCCAGCAGCTTAGGGAGGGGGATCGAAGCTTTCTTT.

This chain uses TRBV27 with TRBJ1-5, with D uncertain. The CDR3 is 15 residues long. Germline V gives CDR1 MNHEY, CDR2 SMNVEV (reference sequence). V was shortened by 3 bases and J by 4 bases, with 13 bases between the two germline ends. CDR3 bases: TGTGCCAGCAGTTTTGTAGGCAGTTCAAATCAGCCCCAGCATTTT. This gives the protein CASSFVGSSNQPQHF.

The chain recombines TRBV27 with TRBJ1-1, with D perhaps matching TRBD1 (5 bases). Germline CDR1 and CDR2: MNHEY and SMNVEV (reference sequence). The CDR3 totals 11 residues. V lost 8 bases to trimming and J lost 5 bases, with 9 bases between them. For the CDR3, the DNA is TGTGCCAGCGCCGGGGGGACTGAAGCTTTCTTT. Translating it yields CASAGGTEAFF.

The rearrangement joins TRBV6-2 or TRBV6-3 to TRBJ2-7; 15 nucleotides align to TRBD2. From germline, CDR1 is MNHEY and CDR2 SVGEGT. With V trimmed by 0 bases and J by 2 bases, 2 bases remained unmatched. CDR3 length: 17 amino acids. CDR3: CASSYSRTSGRAYEQYF. The CDR3 DNA reads as TGTGCCAGCAGTTACTCCCGGACTAGCGGGAGGGCCTACGAGCAGTACTTC.

The rearrangement uses TRBV5-1 and TRBJ2-3; 10 positions agree with TRBD2. The ends lost 2 bases at V and 5 bases at J; junction bases unmatched: 8. The CDR3 runs 16 residues. Germline V gene data show CDR1 as SGHRS and CDR2 as YFSETQ. The CDR3 DNA reads as TGCGCCAGCAGCTTCGAAGCGGGAGGGCTGAGAGATACGCAGTATTTT. Its protein product is CASSFEAGGLRDTQYF.

CDR3 nucleotide sequence: TGTGCCAGCAGCCCCCACTGGTCAGAGAGCTCCTACGAGCAGTACTTC. Translation gives CASSPHWSESSYEQYF. The chain combines TRBV11-3 with TRBJ2-7; D gene uncertain. The length of the CDR3 is 16 residues. Trimming took 5 bases from V and 0 from J, leaving 17 bases between them. Germline-derived CDR1 and CDR2 are SGHNT and YENEEA.

The genes are TRBV6-2 or TRBV6-3 and TRBJ2-1, with 7 bases lining up with TRBD1. J gave up 6 bases and V 2 bases, and 7 bases lay outside the gene matches. CDR1 and CDR2 (germline): MNHEY, SVGEGT. The CDR3 length is 15 residues. The CDR3 spells CASSYRATGSNEQFF. DNA for the CDR3: TGTGCCAGCAGTTACCGGGCGACAGGGTCCAATGAGCAGTTCTTC.